Included here is one T cell receptor (beta chain) sequence, with context. Its binding antigen is unknown. This specimen comes from a study of cytomegalovirus exposure and HLA in healthy donors (dated by TCRdb to about 2017). With respect to the entire study: In an earlier analysis of approximately 640 of the donors, 250 to 350 Gb of sequence data and 90 million to 120 million unique TCR beta sequences from about 190 million T cells were reported. An early release covering roughly 580 HLA-typed donors comprised approximately 300 gigabases of sequencing data and 85 million to 100 million unique TCR sequences. Of the 300 to 450 genotyped donors, about 80% fell in the genetic ancestry cluster associated with self-reported Caucasian donors. The study aimed to test whether cataloging public T cell receptors could reveal signatures of past pathogen exposure. The T cell repertoires of around 670 subjects were profiled by immunosequencing and related to cytomegalovirus serostatus. Along with the roughly 670-subject first cohort, a separate validation cohort of approximately 110 different subjects was used. To predict cytomegalovirus infection status, the study brought together high-throughput TCR immunosequencing, statistical association of individual TCRs with disease status, and machine learning. To study patterns of TCR occurrence, a later analysis re-analyzed previously published TCR beta repertoires from hundreds of donors and added high-resolution HLA genotyping. In the later analysis, no new phenotypic data were used to find candidate immune exposures; instead, reliance was placed on TCR beta sequences and their occurrence across donors. To decide whether each TCR beta V gene segment behaved as functional or pseudogenic, an earlier analysis of fewer than 750 of the donors relied on high-throughput TCR beta sequencing. Donor age, sex, ethnicity and CMV serostatus were collected together with the repertoire data. A later genetic analysis took genome-wide SNP genotypes for about 65% of the roughly 670 donors and used that subset as a discovery cohort. All discovery cohort repertoires had been generated using a single sequencing platform. HLA typing included class I and class II loci at four-digit resolution. Typing coverage differed by locus: A, B, C, DRB1 and DQB1 were typed in roughly 620-630 donors, DQA1 in about 550, DPA1 in approximately 600, and DPB1 in just under 490. A handful of DR-DQ haplotypes were handled as single units for association and clustering because linkage in the cohort was strong. Among roughly 400 genotyped donors of the cohort, an average of approximately 240,000 unique TCR beta nucleotide sequences were sequenced per donor, 15% to 20% of them non-productive.

Results the study describes overall, beyond this receptor: Three of the identified cytomegalovirus-associated TCR beta chains were confirmed in vitro to be specific for cytomegalovirus antigens. HLA typing was unavailable for some donors at each locus, so association tests used only the typed subset. A further reported finding was that TCR beta sequences accurately predicted the HLA-A and HLA-B alleles for most subjects in the first cohort. An association between a missense DCLRE1C variant and V-gene and J-gene trimming of TCR beta chains was found in a later genetic analysis and replicated in an independent cohort. When HLA alleles, especially DR and DQ, strongly co-occurred, attributing TCR associations to individual alleles was difficult. Because counts were too low, about 18 rarely observed V segments, including chromosome 9 orphons, were excluded from the earlier analysis of some 590 of the donors. While some public TCRs were present in many individuals, most TCR sequences turned up only very rarely across donors. According to the authors, the approach could potentially be generalized to other disease states and immunological phenotypes. A later analysis found that most CMV-associated TCR beta chains appeared HLA-restricted, with HLA associations seemingly driven largely by CMV exposure. The 87-base-pair reads could not distinguish some IMGT-functional V segments, including TRBV6-2 and TRBV6-3, so those segments were excluded. In a later analysis, HLA-associated TCR beta chains were found to be more clonally expanded and to have lower generation probabilities than equally common non-associated chains. The classifier was reported to diagnose cytomegalovirus status with high specificity and sensitivity in both the original cohort and the validation cohort. Roughly uniform sequencing depth across donors was assumed in presence/absence analyses, although this assumption may not hold. In a later analysis, the rate of TCR association differed among HLA loci, with DRB1 alleles having the most associated TCRs and HLA-C alleles having the fewest. Compared with the approximately 600-donor mean, donors in an Asian-associated ancestry cluster had fewer N-insertions in productive TCRs, according to a later genetic analysis. Specific HLA alleles were associated with 15,000 to 20,000 TCR beta sequences at a false discovery rate of 0.05 in a later analysis. In an earlier analysis of more than 450 of the donors, most TCR beta V segments were observed in productive rearrangements about 90% or about 30% of the time, broadly matching IMGT annotations. CMV serostatus was the only immune exposure information available for the cohort. In this cohort, only TCR beta chains were sequenced, and detectable features were limited by the absence of alpha or paired-chain data. Correlated functional status among segregating V segments might be attributable to linkage disequilibrium, but an unknown experimental factor could not be ruled out. A cluster of highly shared sequence variants was judged likely to be a technical artifact of the sequencing pipeline. Several of the top co-occurrence clusters appeared to be linked to parvovirus B19, influenza, CMV and Epstein-Barr virus, according to a later analysis. The study gave a list of about 160 TCR beta chains associated with cytomegalovirus.

Between the V and J ends, shortened by 5 bases and 1 base respectively, the junction contains 5 bases. Spanning cysteine to phenylalanine, the CDR3 consists of 12 amino acids. This entry keeps only the CDR3 DNA: 36 bases, framed from base 1. From a lookup of the germline V gene (reference sequence), CDR1 and CDR2 are MNHEY and SMNVEV. The cohort comprised 550 to 700 healthy bone marrow donors. At the time of sampling, all cohort members were nominally healthy, though unrecorded immune exposures were likely present. The donor tested CMV seronegative, placing the donor among the 352 seronegative members of the cohort. A peripheral blood sample was collected from each donor, and TCR beta sequencing was performed on peripheral blood mononuclear cells. The Qiagen DNeasy Blood Extraction Kit was used to extract genomic DNA from the blood cell samples. The library was prepared using the immunoSEQ multiplex PCR assay. For the multiplex PCR, a mixture combining 60 forward primers for TCR Vbeta segments and 13 reverse primers for TCR Jbeta segments was used. Amplification of the CDR3 region of rearranged TCR beta genes was performed with a multiplex PCR assay on genomic DNA. On the Illumina HiSeq System, the amplified TCR beta libraries were sequenced as 87-base-pair reads. As for the authors' bioinformatics: A later analysis counted about 80 million unique TCR beta chains across the 550 to 800 repertoires, and 10 million to 12 million of these chains were shared by at least two donors. To remove PCR and sequencing errors, raw reads were error-corrected and collapsed into unique sequences using a nearest-neighbor algorithm that merged closely related sequences. V, D and J gene segments were assigned by aligning CDR3 sequences to IMGT reference sequences. For a sequence to be retained, a match of at least six nucleotides to both a V gene segment and a J gene segment was required. Rearrangements were classified as productive when the CDR3 lacked stop codons and remained in frame with V and J, and all other rearrangements were classified as non-productive. CDR3 was defined by IMGT convention, running from the second conserved V-encoded cysteine to the conserved J-encoded phenylalanine. The earlier analysis of some 550 of the donors excluded any sequence lacking an unambiguous match to a single V gene segment. An earlier analysis of approximately 590 of the donors called V segments functional above 56.7% productive rearrangements and segregating when the between-donor standard deviation exceeded 5%. A statistical classification framework was developed to diagnose cytomegalovirus status using the catalog of TCR beta chain sequences. In a later analysis, V and J genes were assigned by comparing TCR nucleotide sequences against IMGT/GENE-DB human TR gene sequences. A later analysis assigned CDR3 sequences and most-parsimonious VDJ recombination scenarios with the TCRdist pipeline. In a later analysis, each TCR beta chain was defined by its CDR3 amino acid sequence together with its V-gene family, and reads without a unique V-gene family were excluded. To address suspected cross-contamination and a sequencing artifact, a later analysis removed some 620 highly shared, low-generation-probability nucleotide sequences. In a later analysis, a clonal expansion index for each public chain was calculated from normalized within-repertoire ranks of inferred template counts. In a later analysis, generation probabilities were computed using a VDJ recombination model fitted to out-of-frame rearrangements, and the results were checked against IGoR. In a later analysis, TCR-TCR, TCR-HLA and TCR-CMV co-occurrence was scored with hypergeometric tests, and a repertoire-size bias correction was applied to TCR pairs. A later analysis estimated false discovery rates by permuting HLA or CMV assignments 20 times. A later analysis grouped co-occurring TCRs with DBSCAN, adding TCRdist sequence similarity when clustering within HLA-allele-positive subsets. Repertoires with fewer than 30,000 or more than 120,000 public chains were left out of co-occurrence clustering, as were several repertoires with anomalous nucleotide sharing. The source is immuneACCESS, and TCRdb retained only in-frame sequences with V and J called. Part of the clones is not carried over; for the studies checked, unresolved V genes explain less than half of this, and the remainder is unexplained. V, J and clone size are those of that table, while D and trimming were read from the DNA. This sample's table carries about 200,000 clones. The ten largest clones take up around 0.74% of the sample.

The chain is made from TRBV27 and TRBJ1-1, with TRBD1 as a weak D call on 5 bases. Specimen: PBMCs. The sequence was collected from a boy younger than 18 in good health and CMV-seronegative. The nucleotide sequence reads TGTGCCAGCAGTCAGGGGAACACTGAAGCTTTCTTT. Its amino acids are CASSQGNTEAFF.